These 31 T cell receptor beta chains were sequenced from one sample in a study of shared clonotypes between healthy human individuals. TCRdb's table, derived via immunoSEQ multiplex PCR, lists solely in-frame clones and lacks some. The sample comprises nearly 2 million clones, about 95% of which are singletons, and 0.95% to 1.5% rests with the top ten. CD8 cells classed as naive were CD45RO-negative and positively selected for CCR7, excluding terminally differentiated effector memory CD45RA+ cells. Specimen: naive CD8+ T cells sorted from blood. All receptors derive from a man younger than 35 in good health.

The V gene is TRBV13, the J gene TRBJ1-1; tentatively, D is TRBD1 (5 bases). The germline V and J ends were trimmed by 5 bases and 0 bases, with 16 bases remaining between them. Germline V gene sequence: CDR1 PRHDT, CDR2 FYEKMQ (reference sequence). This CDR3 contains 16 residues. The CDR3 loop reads CASSPLATALNTEAFF. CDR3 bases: TGTGCCAGCAGCCCCCTGGCGACAGCCCTGAACACTGAAGCTTTCTTT.

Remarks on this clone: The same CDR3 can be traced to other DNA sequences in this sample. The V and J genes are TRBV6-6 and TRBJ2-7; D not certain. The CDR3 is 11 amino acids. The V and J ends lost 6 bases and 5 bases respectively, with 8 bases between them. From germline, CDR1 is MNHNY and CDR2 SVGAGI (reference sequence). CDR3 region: CASSPGDEQYF. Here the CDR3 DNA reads TGTGCCAGCAGCCCGGGTGACGAGCAGTACTTC.

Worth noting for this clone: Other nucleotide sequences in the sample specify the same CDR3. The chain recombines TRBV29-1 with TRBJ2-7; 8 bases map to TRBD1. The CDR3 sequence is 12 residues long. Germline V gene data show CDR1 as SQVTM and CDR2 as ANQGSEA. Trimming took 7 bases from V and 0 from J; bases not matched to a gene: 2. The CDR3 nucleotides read TGCAGCGGGACAGGGAACTCCTACGAGCAGTACTTC. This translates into CSGTGNSYEQYF.

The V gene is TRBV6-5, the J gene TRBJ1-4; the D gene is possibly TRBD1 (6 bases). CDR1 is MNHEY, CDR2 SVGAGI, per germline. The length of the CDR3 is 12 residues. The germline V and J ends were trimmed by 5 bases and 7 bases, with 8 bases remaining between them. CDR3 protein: CASSEDSEKLFF. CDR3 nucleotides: TGTGCCAGCAGTGAGGACAGTGAAAAACTGTTTTTT.

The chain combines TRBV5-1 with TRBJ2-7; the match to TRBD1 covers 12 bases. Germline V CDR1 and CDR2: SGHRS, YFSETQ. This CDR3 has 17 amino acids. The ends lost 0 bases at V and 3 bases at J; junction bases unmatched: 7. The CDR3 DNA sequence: TGCGCCAGCAGCTTGGTGCCCGGGACAGGGGGCTTCTACGAGCAGTACTTC. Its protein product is CASSLVPGTGGFYEQYF.

The CDR3 loop is CASSEWVSGGADNEQFF. The CDR3 DNA follows: TGTGCCAGCAGTGAATGGGTTAGCGGGGGGGCCGACAATGAGCAGTTCTTC. J is TRBJ2-1 and V is TRBV6-1; TRBD2 matches 11 bases. The J segment lost 5 bases and the V segment lost 2 bases, leaving 8 bases of the junction unmatched. The CDR3 length is 17 residues. The germline CDR1 and CDR2 sequences are MNHNS and SASEGT.

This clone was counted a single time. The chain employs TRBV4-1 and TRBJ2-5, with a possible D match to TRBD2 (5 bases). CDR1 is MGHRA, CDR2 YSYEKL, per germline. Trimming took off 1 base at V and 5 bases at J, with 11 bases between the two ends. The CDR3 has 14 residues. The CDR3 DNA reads TGCGCCAGCAGCCAAGGATCTAGCTTGGAGACCCAGTACTTC. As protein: CASSQGSSLETQYF.

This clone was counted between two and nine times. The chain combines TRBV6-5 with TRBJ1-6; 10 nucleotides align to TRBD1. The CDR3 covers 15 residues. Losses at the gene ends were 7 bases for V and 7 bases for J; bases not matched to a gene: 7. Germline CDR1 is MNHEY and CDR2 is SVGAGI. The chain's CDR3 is CASTPRDRGNSPLHF. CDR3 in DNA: TGTGCCAGCACCCCCCGGGACAGGGGAAATTCACCCCTCCACTTT.

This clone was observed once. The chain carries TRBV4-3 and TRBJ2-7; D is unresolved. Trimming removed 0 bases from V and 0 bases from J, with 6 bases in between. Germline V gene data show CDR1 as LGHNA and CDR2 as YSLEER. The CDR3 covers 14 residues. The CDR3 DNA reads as TGCGCCAGCAGCCAAGATGAGAGCTCCTACGAGCAGTACTTC. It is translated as CASSQDESSYEQYF.

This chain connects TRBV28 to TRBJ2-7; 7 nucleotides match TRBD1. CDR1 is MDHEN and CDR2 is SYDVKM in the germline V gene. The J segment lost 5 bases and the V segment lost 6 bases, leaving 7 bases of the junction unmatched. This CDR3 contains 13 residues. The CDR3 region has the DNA TGTGCCAGCAGGCGACAGGGAAAAGACGAGCAGTACTTC. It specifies CASRRQGKDEQYF.

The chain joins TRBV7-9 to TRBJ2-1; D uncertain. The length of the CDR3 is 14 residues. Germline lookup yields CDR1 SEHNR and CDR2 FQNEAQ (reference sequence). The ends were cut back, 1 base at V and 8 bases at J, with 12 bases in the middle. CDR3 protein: CASSLVAATDEQFF. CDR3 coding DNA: TGTGCCAGCAGCTTAGTCGCGGCAACCGATGAGCAGTTCTTC.

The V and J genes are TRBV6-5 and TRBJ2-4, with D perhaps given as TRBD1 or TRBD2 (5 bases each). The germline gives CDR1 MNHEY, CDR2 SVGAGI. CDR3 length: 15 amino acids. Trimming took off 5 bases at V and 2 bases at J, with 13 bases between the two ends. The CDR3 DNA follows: TGTGCCAGCAGTACACCCGGGGACCCCAAAAACATTCAGTACTTC. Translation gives CASSTPGDPKNIQYF.

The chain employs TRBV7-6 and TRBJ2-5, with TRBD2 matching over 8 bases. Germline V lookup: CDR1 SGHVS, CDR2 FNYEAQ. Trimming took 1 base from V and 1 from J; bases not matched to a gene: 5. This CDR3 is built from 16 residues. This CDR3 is CASSLGSSGLQETQYF. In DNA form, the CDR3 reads TGTGCCAGCAGCTTAGGGTCTAGCGGGCTCCAAGAGACCCAGTACTTC.

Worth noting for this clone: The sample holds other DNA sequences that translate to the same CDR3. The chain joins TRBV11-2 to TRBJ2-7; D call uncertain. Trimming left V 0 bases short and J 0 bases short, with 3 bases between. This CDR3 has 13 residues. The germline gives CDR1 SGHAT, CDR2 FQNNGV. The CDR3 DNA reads TGTGCCAGCAGCTTAGATGCCTCCTACGAGCAGTACTTC. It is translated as CASSLDASYEQYF.

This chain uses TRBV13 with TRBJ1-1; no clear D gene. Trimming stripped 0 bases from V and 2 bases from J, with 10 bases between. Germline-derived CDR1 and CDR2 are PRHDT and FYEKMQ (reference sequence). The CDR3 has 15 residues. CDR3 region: CASSLGAGGNTEAFF. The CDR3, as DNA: TGTGCCAGCAGCTTAGGGGCAGGCGGCAACACTGAAGCTTTCTTT.

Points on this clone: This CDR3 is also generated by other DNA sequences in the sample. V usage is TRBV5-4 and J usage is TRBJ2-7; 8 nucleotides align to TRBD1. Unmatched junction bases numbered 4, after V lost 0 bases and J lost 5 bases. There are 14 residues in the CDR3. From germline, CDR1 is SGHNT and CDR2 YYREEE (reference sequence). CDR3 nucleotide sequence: TGTGCCAGCAGCTTGGCAGGGGGCTTGAACGAGCAGTACTTC. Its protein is CASSLAGGLNEQYF. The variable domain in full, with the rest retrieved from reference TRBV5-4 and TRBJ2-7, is ETGVTQSPTHLIKTRGQQVTLRCSSQSGHNTVSWYQQALGQGPQFIFQYYREEENGRGNFPPRFSGLQFPNYSSELNVNALELDDSALYLCASSLAGGLNEQYFGPGTRLTVT.

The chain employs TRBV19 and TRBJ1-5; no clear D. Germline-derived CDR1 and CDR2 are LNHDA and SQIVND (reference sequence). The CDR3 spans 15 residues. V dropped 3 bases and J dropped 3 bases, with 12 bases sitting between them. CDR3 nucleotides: TGTGCCAGTAGTATGTATGGGCAGGACAATCAGCCCCAGCATTTT. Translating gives CASSMYGQDNQPQHF.

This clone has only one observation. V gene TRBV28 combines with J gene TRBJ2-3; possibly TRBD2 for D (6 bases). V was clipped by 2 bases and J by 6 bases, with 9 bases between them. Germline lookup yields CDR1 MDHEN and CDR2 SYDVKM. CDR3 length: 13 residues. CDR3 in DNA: TGTGCCAGCAGTTTAGGGGCGGGGGATACGCAGTATTTT. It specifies CASSLGAGDTQYF.

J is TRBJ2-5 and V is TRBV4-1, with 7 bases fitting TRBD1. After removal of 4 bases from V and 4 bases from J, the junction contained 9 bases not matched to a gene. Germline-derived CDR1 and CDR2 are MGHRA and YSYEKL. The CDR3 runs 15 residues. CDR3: CASSPRQGSPETQYF. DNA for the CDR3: TGCGCCAGCAGCCCAAGACAGGGAAGTCCAGAGACCCAGTACTTC.

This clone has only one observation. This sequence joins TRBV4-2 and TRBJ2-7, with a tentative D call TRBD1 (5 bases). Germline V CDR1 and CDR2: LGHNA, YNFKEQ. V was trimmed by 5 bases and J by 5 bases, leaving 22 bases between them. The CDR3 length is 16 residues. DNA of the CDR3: TGTGCCAGCAGCGTAAAGCAAGGGGTTTGGGGCCACGAGCAGTACTTC. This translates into CASSVKQGVWGHEQYF.

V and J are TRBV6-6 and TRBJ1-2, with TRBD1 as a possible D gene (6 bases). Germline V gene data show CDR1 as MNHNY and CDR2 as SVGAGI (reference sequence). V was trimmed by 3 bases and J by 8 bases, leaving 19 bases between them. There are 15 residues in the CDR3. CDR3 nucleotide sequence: TGTGCCAGCAGTTATACCGAGACAGGCCTCTCCGGCTACACCTTC. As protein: CASSYTETGLSGYTF.

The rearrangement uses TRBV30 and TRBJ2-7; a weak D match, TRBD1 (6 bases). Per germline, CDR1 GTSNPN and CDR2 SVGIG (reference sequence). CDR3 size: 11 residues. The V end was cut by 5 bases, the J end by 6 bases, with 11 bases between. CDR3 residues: CAWDQGTEQYF. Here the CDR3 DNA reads TGTGCCTGGGACCAGGGGACCGAGCAGTACTTC. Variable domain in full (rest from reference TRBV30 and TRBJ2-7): SQTIHQWPATLVQPVGSPLSLECTVEGTSNPNLYWYRQAAGRGLQLLFYSVGIGQISSEVPQNLSASRPQDRQFILSSKKLLLSDSGFYLCAWDQGTEQYFGPGTRLTVT.

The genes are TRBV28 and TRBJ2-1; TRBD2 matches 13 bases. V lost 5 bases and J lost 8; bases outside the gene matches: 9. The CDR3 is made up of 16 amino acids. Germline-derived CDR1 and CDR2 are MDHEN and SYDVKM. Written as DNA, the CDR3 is TGTGCCAGCAGTCCTCCGGGACTAGCGGGGCTGGATGAGCAGTTCTTC. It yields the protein CASSPPGLAGLDEQFF. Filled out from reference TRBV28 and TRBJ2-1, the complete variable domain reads DVKVTQSSRYLVKRTGEKVFLECVQDMDHENMFWYRQDPGLGLRLIYFSYDVKMKEKGDIPEGYSVSREKKERFSLILESASTNQTSMYLCASSPPGLAGLDEQFFGPGTRLTVL.

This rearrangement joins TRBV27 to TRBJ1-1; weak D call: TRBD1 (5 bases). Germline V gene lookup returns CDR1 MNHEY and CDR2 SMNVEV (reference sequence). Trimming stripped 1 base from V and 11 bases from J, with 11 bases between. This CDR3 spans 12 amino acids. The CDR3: CASSLLGDVAFF. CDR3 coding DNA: TGTGCCAGCAGTTTATTGGGGGACGTGGCTTTCTTT.

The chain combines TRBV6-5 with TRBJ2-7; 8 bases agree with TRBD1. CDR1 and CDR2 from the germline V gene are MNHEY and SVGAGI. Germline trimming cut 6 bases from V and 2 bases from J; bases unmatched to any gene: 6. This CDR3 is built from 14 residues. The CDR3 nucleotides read TGTGCCAGCAGCTTGGGACAGGCCACCTACGAGCAGTACTTC. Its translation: CASSLGQATYEQYF.

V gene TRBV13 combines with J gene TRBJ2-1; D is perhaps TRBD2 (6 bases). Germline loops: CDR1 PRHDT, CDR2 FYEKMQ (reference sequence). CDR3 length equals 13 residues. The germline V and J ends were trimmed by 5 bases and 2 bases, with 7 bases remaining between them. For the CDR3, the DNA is TGTGCCAGCAGCGCTAGCGCCTACAATGAGCAGTTCTTC. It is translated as CASSASAYNEQFF.

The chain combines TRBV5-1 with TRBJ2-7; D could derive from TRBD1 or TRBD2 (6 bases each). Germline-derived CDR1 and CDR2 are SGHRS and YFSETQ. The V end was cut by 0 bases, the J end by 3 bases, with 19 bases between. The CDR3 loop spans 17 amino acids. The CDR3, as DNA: TGCGCCAGCAGCTTGGAGACAGGTCAGGCGGGGTACTACGAGCAGTACTTC. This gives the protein CASSLETGQAGYYEQYF.

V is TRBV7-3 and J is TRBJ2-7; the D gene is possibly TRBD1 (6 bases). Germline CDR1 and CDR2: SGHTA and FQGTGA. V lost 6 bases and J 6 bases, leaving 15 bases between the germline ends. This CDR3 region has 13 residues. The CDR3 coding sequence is TGTGCCAGCAGTGTTATACAGGGCGCCGAGCAGTACTTC. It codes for CASSVIQGAEQYF.

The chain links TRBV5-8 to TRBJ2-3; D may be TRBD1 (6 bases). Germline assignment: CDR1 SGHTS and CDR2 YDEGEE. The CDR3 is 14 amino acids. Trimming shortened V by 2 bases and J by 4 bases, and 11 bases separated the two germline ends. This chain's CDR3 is CASSLLGQPDTQYF. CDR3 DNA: TGTGCCAGCAGCTTACTTGGACAGCCAGATACGCAGTATTTT.

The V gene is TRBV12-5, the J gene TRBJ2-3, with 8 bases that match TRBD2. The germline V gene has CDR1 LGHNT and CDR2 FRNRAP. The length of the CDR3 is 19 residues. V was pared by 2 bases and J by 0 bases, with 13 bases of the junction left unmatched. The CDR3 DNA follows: TGTGCTAGTGGTTTGATGGGTTCGGCAGCGGGAGAAAGCACAGATACGCAGTATTTT. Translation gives CASGLMGSAAGESTDTQYF.

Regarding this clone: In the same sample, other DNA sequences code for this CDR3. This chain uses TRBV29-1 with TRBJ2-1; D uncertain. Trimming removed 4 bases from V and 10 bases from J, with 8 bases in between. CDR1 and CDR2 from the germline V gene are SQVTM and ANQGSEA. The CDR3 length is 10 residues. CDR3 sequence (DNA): TGCAGCGTTGTCCTTTACGAGCAGTTCTTC. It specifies CSVVLYEQFF.